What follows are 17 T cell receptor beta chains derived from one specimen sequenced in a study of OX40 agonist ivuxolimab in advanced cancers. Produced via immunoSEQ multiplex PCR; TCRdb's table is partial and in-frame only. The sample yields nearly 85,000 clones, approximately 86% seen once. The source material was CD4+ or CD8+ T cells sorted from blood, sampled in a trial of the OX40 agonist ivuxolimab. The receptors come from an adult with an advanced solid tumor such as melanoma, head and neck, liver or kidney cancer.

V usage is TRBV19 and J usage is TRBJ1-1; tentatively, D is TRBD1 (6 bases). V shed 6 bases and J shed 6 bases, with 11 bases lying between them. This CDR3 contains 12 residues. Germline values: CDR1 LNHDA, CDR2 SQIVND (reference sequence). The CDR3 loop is CASRGGLSEAFF. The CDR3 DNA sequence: TGTGCCAGTAGGGGGGGGCTCTCTGAAGCTTTCTTT.

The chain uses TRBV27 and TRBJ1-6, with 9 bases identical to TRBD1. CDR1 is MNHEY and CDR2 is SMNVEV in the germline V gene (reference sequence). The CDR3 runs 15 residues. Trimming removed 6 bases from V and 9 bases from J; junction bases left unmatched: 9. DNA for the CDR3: TGTGCCAGCAGCAGAACCGGGACAGGGCTTTCACCCCTCCACTTT. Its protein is CASSRTGTGLSPLHF.

The CDR3 region has the DNA TGTGCCAGCAGCTTGGAGGGACCCCAAGTTACGCAGTATTTT. Protein product: CASSLEGPQVTQYF. The chain carries TRBV5-4 and TRBJ2-3; D assignment may be TRBD1 or TRBD2 (5 bases each). The ends were cut back, 0 bases at V and 8 bases at J, with 13 bases in the middle. The germline CDR1 and CDR2 sequences are SGHNT and YYREEE (reference sequence). The CDR3 consists of 14 residues.

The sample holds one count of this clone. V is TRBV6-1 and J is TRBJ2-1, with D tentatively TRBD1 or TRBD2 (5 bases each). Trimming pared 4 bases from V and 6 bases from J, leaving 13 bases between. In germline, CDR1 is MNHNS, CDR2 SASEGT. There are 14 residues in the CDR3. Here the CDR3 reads CASSGGRGLNEQFF. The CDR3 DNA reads TGTGCCAGCAGTGGTGGACGGGGCCTCAATGAGCAGTTCTTC.

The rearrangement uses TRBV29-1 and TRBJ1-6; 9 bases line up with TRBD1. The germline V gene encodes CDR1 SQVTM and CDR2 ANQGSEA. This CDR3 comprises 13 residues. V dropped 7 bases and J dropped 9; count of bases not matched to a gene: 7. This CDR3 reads CSGNRGLGSPLHF. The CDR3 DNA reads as TGCAGCGGCAACAGGGGGCTGGGTTCACCCCTCCACTTT.

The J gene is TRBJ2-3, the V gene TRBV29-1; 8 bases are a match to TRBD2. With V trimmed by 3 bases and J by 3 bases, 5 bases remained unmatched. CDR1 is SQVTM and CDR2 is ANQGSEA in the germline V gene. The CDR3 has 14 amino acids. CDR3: CSVDPSGSTDTQYF. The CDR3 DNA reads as TGCAGCGTTGACCCCAGCGGGAGTACAGATACGCAGTATTTT.

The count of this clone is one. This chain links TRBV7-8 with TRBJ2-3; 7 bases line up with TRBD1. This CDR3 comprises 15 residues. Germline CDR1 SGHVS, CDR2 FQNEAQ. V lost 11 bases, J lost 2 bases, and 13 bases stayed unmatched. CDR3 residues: CACHGPTGNTDTQYF. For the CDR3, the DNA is TGTGCCTGCCACGGACCGACAGGGAACACAGATACGCAGTATTTT.

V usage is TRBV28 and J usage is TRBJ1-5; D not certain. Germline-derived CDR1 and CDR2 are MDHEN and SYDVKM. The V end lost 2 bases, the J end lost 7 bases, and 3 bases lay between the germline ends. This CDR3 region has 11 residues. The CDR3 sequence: CASSLGQPQHF. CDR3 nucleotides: TGTGCCAGCAGTTTAGGGCAGCCCCAGCATTTT.

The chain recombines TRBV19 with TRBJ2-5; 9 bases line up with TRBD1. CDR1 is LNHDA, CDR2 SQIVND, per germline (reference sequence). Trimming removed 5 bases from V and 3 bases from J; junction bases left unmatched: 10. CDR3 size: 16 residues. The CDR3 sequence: CASSLGTGYGEETQYF. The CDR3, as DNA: TGTGCCAGTAGTCTCGGGACAGGGTATGGAGAAGAGACCCAGTACTTC.

The CDR3 DNA is TGTGCCAGCAGCGTAGAGGCAGGCCACTATGGCTACACCTTC. It encodes CASSVEAGHYGYTF. The chain combines TRBV9 with TRBJ1-2; unclear D gene. The CDR3 is made up of 14 amino acids. The V gene lost 0 bases and the J gene lost 3 bases, with 9 bases spanning the gap. The germline V gene encodes CDR1 SGDLS and CDR2 YYNGEE.

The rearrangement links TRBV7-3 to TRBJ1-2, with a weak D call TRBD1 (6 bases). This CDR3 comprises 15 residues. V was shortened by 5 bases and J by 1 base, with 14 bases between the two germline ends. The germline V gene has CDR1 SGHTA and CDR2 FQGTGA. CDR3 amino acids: CASSKSTGINYGYTF. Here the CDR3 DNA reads TGTGCCAGCAGCAAGTCCACAGGGATTAACTATGGCTACACCTTC.

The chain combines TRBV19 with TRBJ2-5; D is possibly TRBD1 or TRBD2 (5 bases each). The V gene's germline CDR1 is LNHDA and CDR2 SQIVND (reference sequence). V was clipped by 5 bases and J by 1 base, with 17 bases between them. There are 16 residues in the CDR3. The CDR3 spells CASSDPGTFLQETQYF. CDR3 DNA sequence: TGTGCCAGTAGTGATCCCGGGACCTTCCTCCAAGAGACCCAGTACTTC.

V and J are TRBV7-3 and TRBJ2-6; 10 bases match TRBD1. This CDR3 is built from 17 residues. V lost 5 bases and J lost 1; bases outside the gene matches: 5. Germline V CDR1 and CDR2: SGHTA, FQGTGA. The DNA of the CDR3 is TGTGCCAGCAGCCCCGGGACAGGGGTATCTGGGGCCAACGTCCTGACTTTC. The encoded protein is CASSPGTGVSGANVLTF.

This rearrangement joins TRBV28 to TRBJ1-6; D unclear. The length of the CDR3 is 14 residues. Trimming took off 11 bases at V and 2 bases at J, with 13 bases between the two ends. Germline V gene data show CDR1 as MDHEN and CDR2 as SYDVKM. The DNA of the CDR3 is TGTGCCGTGGATAGGAGACCCTATAATTCACCCCTCCACTTT. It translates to CAVDRRPYNSPLHF.

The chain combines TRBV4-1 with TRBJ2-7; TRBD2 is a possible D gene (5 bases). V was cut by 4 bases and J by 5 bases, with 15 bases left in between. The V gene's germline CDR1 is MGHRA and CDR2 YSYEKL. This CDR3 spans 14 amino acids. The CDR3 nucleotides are TGCGCCAGCAGCCCGGCGGGCAGGTTCAACGAGCAGTACTTC. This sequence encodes CASSPAGRFNEQYF.

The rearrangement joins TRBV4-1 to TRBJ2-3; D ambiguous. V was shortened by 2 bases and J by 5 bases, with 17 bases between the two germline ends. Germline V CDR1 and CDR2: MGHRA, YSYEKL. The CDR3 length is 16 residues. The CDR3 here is CASSQNPADIQDTQYF. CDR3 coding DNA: TGCGCCAGCAGCCAAAACCCCGCCGATATACAAGATACGCAGTATTTT.

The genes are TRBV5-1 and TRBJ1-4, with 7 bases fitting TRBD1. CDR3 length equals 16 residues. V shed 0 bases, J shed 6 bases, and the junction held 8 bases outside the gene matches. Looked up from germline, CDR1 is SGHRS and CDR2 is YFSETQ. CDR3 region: CASSLAGTELDEKLFF. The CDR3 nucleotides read TGCGCCAGCAGCTTGGCCGGGACAGAACTTGATGAAAAACTGTTTTTT.